Below, 19 T cell receptor beta chains from the same sample are listed, as sequenced in a study of CD8+ T cells in alopecia areata. Documented treatment: oral pan-JAK inhibitor, 5-10 mg twice daily. Reverse transcription of extracted RNA yielded cDNA, which provided the sequencing template. The assay was immunoSEQ multiplex PCR, and TCRdb's table has in-frame clones only and misses some. The data contain under 350,000 clones, 58% of them singletons. The sequenced sample was CD4+ T cells sorted from blood, obtained at week 24, from a patient treated with tofacitinib. These receptors came from a human donor with alopecia areata.

This clone showed up just once. The J gene is TRBJ1-2, the V gene TRBV4-3; D gene ambiguous. CDR3 length: 16 amino acids. CDR1 is LGHNA and CDR2 is YSLEER in the germline V gene. V gave up 0 bases and J gave up 4 bases, with 15 bases separating them. This CDR3 is CASSQDMGAELYGYTF. CDR3 DNA sequence: TGCGCCAGCAGCCAAGATATGGGCGCAGAACTCTATGGCTACACCTTC.

The chain links TRBV9 to TRBJ2-5; TRBD2 matches at 8 bases. CDR3 length equals 14 residues. CDR1 and CDR2 (germline): SGDLS, YYNGEE. Trimming cost V 4 bases and J 9 bases; bases outside gene matches: 11. CDR3 DNA: TGTGCCAGCAGCCTCACCCAAATTAGCGGGGCCCAGTACTTC. The encoded protein is CASSLTQISGAQYF. Using reference TRBV9 and TRBJ2-5 for the parts outside the CDR3, the full variable domain is DSGVTQTPKHLITATGQRVTLRCSPRSGDLSVYWYQQSLDQGLQFLIQYYNGEERAKGNILERFSAQQFPDLHSELNLSSLELGDSALYFCASSLTQISGAQYFGPGTRLLVL.

In this sample, this clone turned up a few times. The chain uses TRBV5-1 and TRBJ2-5; D perhaps matches TRBD1 (5 bases). CDR1 is SGHRS, CDR2 YFSETQ, per germline. Trimming removed 4 bases at V and 2 bases at J, with 6 bases between. The CDR3 spans 12 residues. The CDR3 DNA follows: TGCGCCAGCAGCGACAGTCAAGAGACCCAGTACTTC. Amino acids: CASSDSQETQYF.

This clone was detected a few times. The chain recombines TRBV5-1 with TRBJ2-1, with 9 nucleotides matching TRBD2. The CDR3 spans 15 residues. From germline, CDR1 is SGHRS and CDR2 YFSETQ. V dropped 3 bases and J dropped 5; count of bases not matched to a gene: 6. In DNA, the CDR3 is TGCGCCAGCAGCTCGGGGACTAGCAGAAACAATGAGCAGTTCTTC. Protein product: CASSSGTSRNNEQFF.

The rearrangement uses TRBV29-1 and TRBJ1-1, with a weak D call TRBD1 (6 bases). This CDR3 region has 15 residues. Trimming pared 2 bases from V and 6 bases from J, leaving 19 bases between. Germline-derived CDR1 and CDR2 are SQVTM and ANQGSEA. The CDR3 region has the DNA TGCAGCGTTGAAACCCAACCAGGGGTTGGTGCTGAAGCTTTCTTT. The encoded protein is CSVETQPGVGAEAFF.

The chain joins TRBV5-1 to TRBJ2-1; 10 bases are a match to TRBD2. Trimming removed 3 bases from V and 7 bases from J; junction bases left unmatched: 10. The CDR3 spans 16 residues. The germline V gene encodes CDR1 SGHRS and CDR2 YFSETQ. CDR3 sequence reads: CASSSASGGLPNEQFF. DNA for the CDR3: TGCGCCAGCAGCTCCGCTAGCGGGGGCCTACCGAATGAGCAGTTCTTC.

This clone was counted a single time. The chain uses TRBV4-3 and TRBJ1-4; D is uncertain. The CDR3 is 16 residues long. V was cut by 2 bases and J by 4 bases, with 14 bases left in between. From germline, CDR1 is LGHNA and CDR2 YSLEER. CDR3 DNA sequence: TGCGCCAGCAGCCAACGAGGTCGGCAGATTAATGAAAAACTGTTTTTT. This translates into CASSQRGRQINEKLFF.

J is TRBJ1-6 and V is TRBV29-1; TRBD1 is a possible D gene (5 bases). V was shortened by 5 bases and J by 7 bases, with 12 bases between the two germline ends. The CDR3 has 13 amino acids. CDR1 and CDR2 from the germline V gene are SQVTM and ANQGSEA. The CDR3 coding sequence is TGCAGCGTTCGCGGGGGGAACAATTCACCCCTCCACTTT. It encodes CSVRGGNNSPLHF.

The chain joins TRBV30 to TRBJ1-6, with TRBD1 identical over 8 bases. Germline V CDR1 and CDR2: GTSNPN, SVGIG (reference sequence). This CDR3 has 13 residues. V lost 5 bases and J lost 8; bases outside the gene matches: 5. CDR3: CAWVDREDSPLHF. Here the CDR3 DNA reads TGTGCCTGGGTGGACAGGGAAGATTCACCCCTCCACTTT.

The chain carries TRBV30 and TRBJ1-1; maybe TRBD1 (5 bases). This CDR3 region has 12 residues. Trimming took off 5 bases at V and 4 bases at J, with 11 bases between the two ends. Germline values: CDR1 GTSNPN, CDR2 SVGIG (reference sequence). DNA for the CDR3: TGTGCCTGGGCAGGGTTGAGCACTGAAGCTTTCTTT. It codes for CAWAGLSTEAFF.

The chain couples TRBV25-1 to TRBJ1-2; D call uncertain. Germline loops: CDR1 MGHDK, CDR2 SYGVNS. Trimming removed 2 bases from V and 4 bases from J, with 14 bases in between. The length of the CDR3 is 15 residues. Here the CDR3 reads CASSEPGSPLYGYTF. For the CDR3, the DNA is TGTGCCAGCAGTGAACCGGGCAGCCCCCTCTATGGCTACACCTTC.

This clone turned up a few times. This rearrangement joins TRBV6-6 to TRBJ2-7; tentatively, D is TRBD2 (6 bases). The germline V gene encodes CDR1 MNHNY and CDR2 SVGAGI (reference sequence). The CDR3 contains 15 residues. With 7 bases removed from V and 2 bases from J, the gap between germline ends came to 18 bases. CDR3 region: CASTQEGTDTYEQYF. The CDR3 coding sequence is TGTGCCAGCACTCAGGAGGGAACCGATACCTACGAGCAGTACTTC.

This rearrangement joins TRBV30 to TRBJ2-7; 7 bases fit TRBD1. The V gene's germline CDR1 is GTSNPN and CDR2 SVGIG (reference sequence). The CDR3 extends over 14 amino acids. With V trimmed by 2 bases and J by 2 bases, 6 bases remained unmatched. The CDR3 spells CAWSSTGVAYEQYF. The CDR3 DNA follows: TGTGCCTGGAGTTCAACAGGGGTGGCCTACGAGCAGTACTTC.

V usage is TRBV7-9 and J usage is TRBJ2-2; D remains ambiguous. The germline V gene has CDR1 SEHNR and CDR2 FQNEAQ (reference sequence). The V gene lost 2 bases and the J gene lost 7 bases, with 2 bases spanning the gap. This CDR3 comprises 11 residues. Here the CDR3 DNA reads TGTGCCAGCAGCTTAAGCGGGGAGCTGTTTTTT. The encoded protein is CASSLSGELFF. The whole variable domain, remainder taken from reference TRBV7-9 and TRBJ2-2, is DTGVSQNPRHKITKRGQNVTFRCDPISEHNRLYWYRQTLGQGPEFLTYFQNEAQLEKSRLLSDRFSAERPKGSFSTLEIQRTEQGDSAMYLCASSLSGELFFGEGSRLTVL.

This clone was observed a handful of times. The genes are TRBV5-1 and TRBJ2-2; D is unresolved. Looked up from germline, CDR1 is SGHRS and CDR2 is YFSETQ. V was trimmed by 0 bases and J by 4 bases, leaving 7 bases between them. The CDR3 contains 14 residues. CDR3 in DNA: TGCGCCAGCAGCTTGGTCGTGGGCACCGGGGAGCTGTTTTTT. Its protein is CASSLVVGTGELFF.

The chain joins TRBV7-2 to TRBJ1-1; D might be TRBD1 (5 bases). The CDR3 runs to 13 residues. Trimming took 5 bases from V and 1 from J, leaving 8 bases between them. Germline CDR1 reads SGHTA; CDR2 reads FQGNSA. The CDR3 spells CASSLGTNTEAFF. The CDR3 coding sequence is TGTGCCAGCAGCCTAGGGACGAACACTGAAGCTTTCTTT.

This clone was observed a few times. J is TRBJ2-5 and V is TRBV5-1; 8 bases are shared with TRBD2. The V and J ends lost 0 bases and 6 bases, in that order; junction bases with no gene match: 10. Germline V lookup: CDR1 SGHRS, CDR2 YFSETQ. The CDR3 extends over 16 amino acids. Here the CDR3 DNA reads TGCGCCAGCAGCTTGGTCCCCGGGGGGGCCGGGCAGACCCAGTACTTC. Translating it yields CASSLVPGGAGQTQYF.

This chain links TRBV15 with TRBJ2-2, with D perhaps TRBD1 (8 bases). The CDR3 is 16 amino acids. Germline V lookup: CDR1 LNHNV, CDR2 YYDKDF (reference sequence). Trimming removed 4 bases at V and 4 bases at J, with 16 bases between. The CDR3 nucleotides are TGTGCCACCAGCATCCCAGGGGGCGGGAGCACCGGGGAGCTGTTTTTT. Translating it yields CATSIPGGGSTGELFF.

This clone has only a few counts. The chain links TRBV19 to TRBJ2-7; perhaps TRBD2 as D (5 bases). Trimming took off 6 bases at V and 2 bases at J, with 5 bases between the two ends. CDR3 length: 11 amino acids. CDR1 and CDR2 (germline): LNHDA, SQIVND (reference sequence). The CDR3 DNA sequence: TGTGCCAGTAGGGGAGCCTACGAGCAGTACTTC. Protein sequence: CASRGAYEQYF.